This T cell receptor beta chain was documented in a study of T cell responses to AZD1222 COVID-19 vaccine. Study-wide points: Without day 14 samples, only post-peak T cell repertoires were studied.

Libraries were prepared by immunoSEQ multiplex PCR; TCRdb keeps only in-frame clonotypes and omits some of them. Here the sample spans 150,000 to 200,000 clones, 80% to 95% being singletons. This clone was picked up one time. Its antigen remains unknown. V was pared by 3 bases and J by 8 bases, with 14 bases between. This CDR3 is 14 amino acids long. The V gene's germline CDR1 is LNHDA and CDR2 SQIVND (reference sequence). The sequenced sample was peripheral blood, obtained on day 0 of AZD1222 vaccination. The chain has TRBV19 and TRBJ2-1, with D possibly called TRBD1 or TRBD2 (5 bases each). This sequence was found in an adult in good health. The CDR3 region is CASSIRGEWDEQFF. For the CDR3, the DNA is TGTGCCAGTAGTATCCGAGGGGAATGGGATGAGCAGTTCTTC.